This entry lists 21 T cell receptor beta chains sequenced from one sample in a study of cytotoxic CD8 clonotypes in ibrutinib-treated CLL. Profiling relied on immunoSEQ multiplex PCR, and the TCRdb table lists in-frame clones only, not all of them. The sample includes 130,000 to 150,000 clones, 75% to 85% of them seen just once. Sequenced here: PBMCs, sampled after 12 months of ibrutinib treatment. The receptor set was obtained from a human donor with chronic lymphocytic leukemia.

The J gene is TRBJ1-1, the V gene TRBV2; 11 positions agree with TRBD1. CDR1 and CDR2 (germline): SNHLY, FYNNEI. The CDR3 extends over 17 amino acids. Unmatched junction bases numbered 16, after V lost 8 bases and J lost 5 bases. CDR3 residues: CASSYPGQGEGKTEAFF. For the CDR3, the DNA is TGTGCCAGCTCTTATCCGGGACAGGGGGAGGGAAAGACTGAAGCTTTCTTT.

The CDR3 loop reads CASSIVRWSGTGELFF. DNA for the CDR3: TGTGCCAGTAGTATAGTTCGGTGGTCGGGCACCGGGGAGCTGTTTTTT. This chain uses TRBV19 with TRBJ2-2; D gene ambiguous. CDR3 length equals 16 residues. CDR1 and CDR2 (germline): LNHDA, SQIVND (reference sequence). V gave up 1 base and J gave up 4 bases, with 13 bases separating them.

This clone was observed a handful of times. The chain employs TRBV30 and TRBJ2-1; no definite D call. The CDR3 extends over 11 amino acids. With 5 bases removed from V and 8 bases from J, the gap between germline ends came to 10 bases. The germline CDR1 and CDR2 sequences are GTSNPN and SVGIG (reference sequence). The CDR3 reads CAWGRAYEQFF. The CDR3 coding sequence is TGTGCCTGGGGGCGCGCCTATGAGCAGTTCTTC.

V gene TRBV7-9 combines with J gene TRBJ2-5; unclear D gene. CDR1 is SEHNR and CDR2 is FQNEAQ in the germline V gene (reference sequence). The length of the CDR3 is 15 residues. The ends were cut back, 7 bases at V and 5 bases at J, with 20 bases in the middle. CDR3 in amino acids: CASIASSSRSETQYF. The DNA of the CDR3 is TGTGCCAGCATCGCCTCCTCTAGTCGAAGTGAGACCCAGTACTTC.

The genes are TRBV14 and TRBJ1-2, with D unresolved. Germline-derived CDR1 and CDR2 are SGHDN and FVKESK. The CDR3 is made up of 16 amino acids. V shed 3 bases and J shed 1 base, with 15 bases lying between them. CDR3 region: CASSHSLAAFNYGYTF. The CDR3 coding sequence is TGTGCCAGCAGCCATAGCCTCGCAGCCTTTAACTATGGCTACACCTTC. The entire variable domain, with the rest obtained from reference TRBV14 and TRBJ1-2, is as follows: EAGVTQFPSHSVIEKGQTVTLRCDPISGHDNLYWYRRVMGKEIKFLLHFVKESKQDESGMPNNRFLAERTGGTYSTLKVQPAELEDSGVYFCASSHSLAAFNYGYTFGSGTRLTVV.

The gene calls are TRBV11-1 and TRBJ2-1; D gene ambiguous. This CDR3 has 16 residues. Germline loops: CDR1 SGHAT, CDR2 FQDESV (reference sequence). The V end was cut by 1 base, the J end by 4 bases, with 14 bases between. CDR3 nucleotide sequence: TGTGCCAGCAGCTTAGGGTCTGGAGTCGGTTACAATGAGCAGTTCTTC. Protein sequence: CASSLGSGVGYNEQFF.

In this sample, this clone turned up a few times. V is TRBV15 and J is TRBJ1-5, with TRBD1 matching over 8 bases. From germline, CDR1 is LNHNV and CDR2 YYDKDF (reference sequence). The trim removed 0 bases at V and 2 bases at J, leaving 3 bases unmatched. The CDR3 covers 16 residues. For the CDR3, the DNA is TGTGCCACCAGCAGAGATTTGACAGGGGGCAATCAGCCCCAGCATTTT. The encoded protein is CATSRDLTGGNQPQHF.

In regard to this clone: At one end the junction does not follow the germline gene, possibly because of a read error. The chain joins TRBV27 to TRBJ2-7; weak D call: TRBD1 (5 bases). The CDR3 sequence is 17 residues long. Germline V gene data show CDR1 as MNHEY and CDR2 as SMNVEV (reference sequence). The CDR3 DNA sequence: TGTGCCAGCAGTCTATCAACACAGGTGACGAGTCCCTACGAGCAGTACTTC. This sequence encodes CASSLSTQVTSPYEQYF.

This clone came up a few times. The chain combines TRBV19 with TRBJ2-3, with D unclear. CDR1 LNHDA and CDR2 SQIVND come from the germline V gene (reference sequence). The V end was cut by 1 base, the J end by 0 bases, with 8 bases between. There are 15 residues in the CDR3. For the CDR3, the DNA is TGTGCCAGTAGTATAGCGACAAGTAGCACAGATACGCAGTATTTT. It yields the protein CASSIATSSTDTQYF.

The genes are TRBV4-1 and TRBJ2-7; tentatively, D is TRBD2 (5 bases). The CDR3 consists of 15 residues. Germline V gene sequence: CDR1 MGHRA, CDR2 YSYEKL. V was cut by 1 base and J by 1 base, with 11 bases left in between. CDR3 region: CASSQVGGPSYEQYF. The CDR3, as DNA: TGCGCCAGCAGCCAAGTTGGCGGGCCATCCTACGAGCAGTACTTC.

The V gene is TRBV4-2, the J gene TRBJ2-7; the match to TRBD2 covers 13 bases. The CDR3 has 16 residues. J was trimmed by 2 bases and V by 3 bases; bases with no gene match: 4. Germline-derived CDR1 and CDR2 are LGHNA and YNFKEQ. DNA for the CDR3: TGTGCCAGCAGCCAGGATACTAGCGGGAGGGCCTACGAGCAGTACTTC. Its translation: CASSQDTSGRAYEQYF.

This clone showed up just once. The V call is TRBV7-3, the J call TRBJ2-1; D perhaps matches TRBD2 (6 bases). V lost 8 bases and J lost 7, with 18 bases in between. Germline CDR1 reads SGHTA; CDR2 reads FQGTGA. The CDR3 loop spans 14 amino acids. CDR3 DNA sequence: TGTGCCAGCCGGTTTTCGGGAGCGGGTAATGAGCAGTTCTTC. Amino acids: CASRFSGAGNEQFF. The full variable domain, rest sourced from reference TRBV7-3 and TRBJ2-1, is GAGVSQTPSNKVTEKGKYVELRCDPISGHTALYWYRQSLGQGPEFLIYFQGTGAADDSGLPNDRFFAVRPEGSVSTLKIQRTERGDSAVYLCASRFSGAGNEQFFGPGTRLTVL.

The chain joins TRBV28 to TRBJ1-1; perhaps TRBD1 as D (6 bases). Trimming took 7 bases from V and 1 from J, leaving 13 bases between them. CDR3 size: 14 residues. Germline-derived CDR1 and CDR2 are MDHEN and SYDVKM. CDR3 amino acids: CASTGWGPNTEAFF. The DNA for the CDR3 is TGTGCCAGCACCGGGTGGGGGCCGAACACTGAAGCTTTCTTT.

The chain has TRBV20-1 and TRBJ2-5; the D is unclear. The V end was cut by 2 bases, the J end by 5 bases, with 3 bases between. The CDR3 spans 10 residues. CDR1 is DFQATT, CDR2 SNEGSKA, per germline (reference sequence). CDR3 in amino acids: CSARRETQYF. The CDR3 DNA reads TGCAGTGCTAGAAGGGAGACCCAGTACTTC.

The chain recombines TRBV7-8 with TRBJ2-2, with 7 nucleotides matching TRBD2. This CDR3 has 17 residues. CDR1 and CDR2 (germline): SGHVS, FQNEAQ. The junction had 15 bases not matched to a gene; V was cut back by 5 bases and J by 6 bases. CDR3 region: CASSPLAGGYGSGELFF. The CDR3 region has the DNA TGTGCCAGCAGCCCGTTAGCGGGCGGGTACGGCTCCGGGGAGCTGTTTTTT.

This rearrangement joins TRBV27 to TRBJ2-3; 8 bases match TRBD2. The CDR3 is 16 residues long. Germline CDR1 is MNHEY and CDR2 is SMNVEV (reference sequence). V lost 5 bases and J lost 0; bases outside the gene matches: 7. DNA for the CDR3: TGTGCCAGCAGTACGGGACTAGTTCTCAGCACAGATACGCAGTATTTT. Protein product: CASSTGLVLSTDTQYF.

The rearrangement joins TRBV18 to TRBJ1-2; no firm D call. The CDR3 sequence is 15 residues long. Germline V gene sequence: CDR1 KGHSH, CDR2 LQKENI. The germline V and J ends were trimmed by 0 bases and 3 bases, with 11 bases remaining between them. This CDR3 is CASSPPAAPYYGYTF. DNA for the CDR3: TGTGCCAGCTCACCACCCGCGGCTCCCTACTATGGCTACACCTTC.

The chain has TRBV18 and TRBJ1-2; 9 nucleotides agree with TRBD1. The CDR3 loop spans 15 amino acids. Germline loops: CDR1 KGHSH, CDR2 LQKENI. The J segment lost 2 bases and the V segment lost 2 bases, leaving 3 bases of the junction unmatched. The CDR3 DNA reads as TGTGCCAGCTCACCAATTGACAGGGGGAACTATGGCTACACCTTC. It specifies CASSPIDRGNYGYTF.

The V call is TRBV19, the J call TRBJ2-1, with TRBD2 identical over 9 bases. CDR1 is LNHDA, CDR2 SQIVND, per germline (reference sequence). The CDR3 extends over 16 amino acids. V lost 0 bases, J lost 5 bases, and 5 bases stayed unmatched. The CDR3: CASSIEREGLDNEQFF. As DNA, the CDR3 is TGTGCCAGTAGTATAGAGCGGGAGGGCCTTGACAATGAGCAGTTCTTC.

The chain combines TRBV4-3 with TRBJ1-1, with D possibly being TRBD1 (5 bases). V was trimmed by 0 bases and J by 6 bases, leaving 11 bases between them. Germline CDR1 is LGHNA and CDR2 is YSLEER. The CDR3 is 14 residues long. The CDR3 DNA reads TGCGCCAGCAGCCAAGAAAGCAGGGACGCTGAAGCTTTCTTT. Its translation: CASSQESRDAEAFF.

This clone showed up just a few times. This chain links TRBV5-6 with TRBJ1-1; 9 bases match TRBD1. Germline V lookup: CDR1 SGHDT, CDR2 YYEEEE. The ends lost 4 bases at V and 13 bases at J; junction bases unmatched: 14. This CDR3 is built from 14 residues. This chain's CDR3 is CASSTHGTGSRDFF. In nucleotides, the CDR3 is TGTGCCAGCAGCACCCATGGGACAGGGTCAAGGGATTTCTTT.